The TCR beta chain under discussion was sequenced for a study of blood T cell repertoires in COVID-19. Across the study: COVID-19 samples, acute and convalescent, were from the United States, Italy and Spain. From T cells, B-cell-depleted T cells, or PBMCs came the material, which was cDNA or gDNA.

The authors' processing: Amplification with reference gene primers provided the estimates of nucleated cell counts. The method was immunoSEQ multiplex PCR; TCRdb's version includes in-frame clones alone and lacks a portion of them. V and J calls and clone size come straight from that table; D and trimming were deduced from the DNA. The sample holds 250,000 or so clones; more than 70% are singletons and the top ten take around 6.5%. CDR1 is MNHEY and CDR2 is SVGAGI in the germline V gene. This CDR3 region has 15 residues. Seattle participants joined during active infection and were tracked over time. Regarding this clone: Germline is not matched at one junction end, which may reflect a read error.

This chain links TRBV6-5 with TRBJ2-3; 8 nucleotides agree with TRBD1. This TCR derives from a woman aged 25 to 39 with COVID-19, enrolled during active disease. Sequencing input: peripheral blood. CDR3 bases: TGTACCAGCAGTAAGGGACAGGCCAGGACTGATACGCAGTATTTT. The encoded protein is CTSSKGQARTDTQYF.